These T cell receptor beta chains were read from a single sample in a study of a mutant IDH1 vaccine in newly diagnosed glioma. No antigen has been assigned to these receptors. Generated by immunoSEQ multiplex PCR, the TCRdb table keeps only in-frame clones and is missing some. The data show about 25,000 clones, approximately 80% seen once. The specimen was PBMCs, collected from a glioma patient whose treatment included an IDH1 peptide vaccine. The receptors come from a man aged 35-49 years with glioma. CDR3s include the opening cysteine and the closing phenylalanine or tryptophan. D genes are given only for firm matches. Some rows mark clone size as missing; the rest say once, few, many or name a class of expanded clone.

d_gene	abundance	v_gene	j_gene	len	CDR3nt	CDR3aa
TRBD2	.	TRBV5-6	TRBJ2-2	15	TGTGCCAGCAGCTCCTATGGACTAGCGGGACGGGAGCTGTTTTTT	CASSSYGLAGRELFF
.	.	TRBV5-1	TRBJ2-5	12	TGCGCCAGCAGCTTGGGGGCGGAGACCCAGTACTTC	CASSLGAETQYF
.	few	TRBV6-1	TRBJ1-1	11	TGTGCCAGCAGTGAGAACGGTGAAGCTTTCTTT	CASSENGEAFF
.	.	TRBV9	TRBJ2-3	15	TGTGCCAGCAGCGCCTCCACTAGGAGTATAGATACGCAGTATTTT	CASSASTRSIDTQYF
.	.	TRBV29-1	TRBJ2-1	9	TGCAGCGTTGCGAATGAGCAGTTCTTC	CSVANEQFF
.	.	TRBV19	TRBJ1-5	12	TGTGCCAGTAGCCTCTATGACCAGCCCCAGCATTTT	CASSLYDQPQHF
.	.	TRBV29-1	TRBJ1-2	13	TGCAGCGTGGCACATCGAGCTAACTATGGCTACACCTTC	CSVAHRANYGYTF
TRBD1	.	TRBV6-1	TRBJ2-1	15	TGTGCCAGCAGTGCCGGGACAGTGAAGTTCAATGAGCAGTTCTTC	CASSAGTVKFNEQFF
.	few	TRBV7-9	TRBJ1-3	17	TGTGCCAGCAGCTCTACACGCCCGGCCCTAGGGGGAAACACCATATATTTT	CASSSTRPALGGNTIYF
TRBD1	.	TRBV5-6	TRBJ2-7	15	TGTGCCAGCAGCTTGGCCGGGACAGGATTCCACGAGCAGTACTTC	CASSLAGTGFHEQYF
.	few	TRBV5-4	TRBJ2-1	14	TGTGCCAGCAGCTCGACCGCGGCCGACAATGAGCAGTTCTTC	CASSSTAADNEQFF
.	.	TRBV5-1	TRBJ2-2	14	TGCGCCAGCAGCGGCGGGGCTTCCACCGGGGAGCTGTTTTTT	CASSGGASTGELFF
TRBD1	.	TRBV7-6	TRBJ2-3	15	TGTGCCAGCAGCTTAGCCGGGACAGGCACAGATACGCAGTATTTT	CASSLAGTGTDTQYF
TRBD1	.	TRBV5-6	TRBJ1-5	15	TGTGCCAGCAGCCTATTTGGACAGGGAATTGGACCCCAGCATTTT	CASSLFGQGIGPQHF
.	.	TRBV30	TRBJ1-6	14	TGTGCCTGGAACCCAGGACTTCATAATTCACCCCTCCACTTT	CAWNPGLHNSPLHF
.	.	TRBV6-5	TRBJ1-2	11	TGTGCCAGCAGTTACAACTATGGCTACACCTTC	CASSYNYGYTF
TRBD1	once	TRBV5-1	TRBJ2-3	15	TGCGCCAGCAGCTTGGGACAGGGGGCAACGGATACGCAGTATTTT	CASSLGQGATDTQYF
TRBD2	.	TRBV11-2	TRBJ2-7	18	TGTGCCAGCAGCCCAGCGGTTTGGGCGGGACTATTTCCTAACGAGCAGTACTTC	CASSPAVWAGLFPNEQYF
.	.	TRBV30	TRBJ1-5	13	TGTGCCTGGAGTGGCCAGGCGCGACAGCCCCAGCATTTT	CAWSGQARQPQHF
.	.	TRBV19	TRBJ2-6	13	TGTGCCAGTAGTTTGACAGGGGCCAACGTCCTGACTTTC	CASSLTGANVLTF
TRBD1	.	TRBV5-4	TRBJ2-1	14	TGTGCCAGCAGGGCGACAGGGCAGAGTAGTGAGCAGTTCTTC	CASRATGQSSEQFF
TRBD2	once	TRBV11-3	TRBJ2-1	14	TGTGCCAGCAGCTCCCGGACTAGTTACAATGAGCAGTTCTTC	CASSSRTSYNEQFF
.	.	TRBV6-1	TRBJ1-5	17	TGTGCCAGCAGTGAAGCAGGGGTCATATATAGCAATCAGCCCCAGCATTTT	CASSEAGVIYSNQPQHF
.	.	TRBV27	TRBJ1-1	13	TGTGCCAGCTGGCTGGGGGGAATTAGTGAAGCTTTCTTT	CASWLGGISEAFF
.	.	TRBV7-6	TRBJ1-6	13	TGTGCCAGCAGCTTAGAGGCCGGATCACCCCTCCACTTT	CASSLEAGSPLHF
.	.	TRBV6-5	TRBJ1-4	14	TGTGCCAGCCGTGGCACGGTTTATAATGAAAAACTGTTTTTT	CASRGTVYNEKLFF
.	.	TRBV6-1	TRBJ2-2	16	TGTGCCAGCAGTGATTCGGGTCGGGGGTACACCGGGGAGCTGTTTTTT	CASSDSGRGYTGELFF
TRBD1	.	TRBV6-5	TRBJ2-3	15	TGTGCCAGCAGTTTCCGGGACAGGGGGCTGGATACGCAGTATTTT	CASSFRDRGLDTQYF
.	few	TRBV19	TRBJ2-1	16	TGTGCCAGTACCCCAGAGTGGGGGAGCTCCTACAATGAGCAGTTCTTC	CASTPEWGSSYNEQFF
.	.	TRBV6-5	TRBJ1-4	15	TGTGCCAGCACCGAAGCCCCAGCAACTAATGAAAAACTGTTTTTT	CASTEAPATNEKLFF
TRBD2	once	TRBV15	TRBJ2-5	13	TGTGCCACAGCGGGGGGGATTCAAGAGACCCAGTACTTC	CATAGGIQETQYF
.	few	TRBV18	TRBJ2-1	16	TGTGCCAGCTCCCCGGGACTTCGAACCGTCTACAATGAGCAGTTCTTC	CASSPGLRTVYNEQFF
.	.	TRBV7-2	TRBJ1-1	12	TGTGCCAGCAGCTTAGTCGGCTATGAAGCTTTCTTT	CASSLVGYEAFF
.	.	TRBV7-8	TRBJ2-1	15	TGTGCCAGCAGCTTAGTGCTCGGGGGTCCTGGTGAGCAGTTCTTC	CASSLVLGGPGEQFF
.	.	TRBV6-5	TRBJ2-1	16	TGTGCCAGCAGTTATGGGTCGGGGCCAGCTGTAAATGAGCAGTTCTTC	CASSYGSGPAVNEQFF
TRBD1	.	TRBV6-1	TRBJ1-2	14	TGTGCCAGCAGTGTAGGACAGGGGGGCTATGGCTACACCTTC	CASSVGQGGYGYTF
.	.	TRBV19	TRBJ1-4	15	TGTGCCAGTAGCGAATGGCCGAGGGGGAATGAAAAACTGTTTTTT	CASSEWPRGNEKLFF